Below are 20 T cell receptor beta chains sequenced from a single sample in a study of ipilimumab plus nivolumab after autologous stem cell transplantation. TCRdb's copy holds only in-frame clones and misses some; the assay was immunoSEQ multiplex PCR. The sample lists around 23,000 clones, around 74% occurring once. Sequencing used PBMCs, obtained in a trial of ipilimumab plus nivolumab as post-transplant consolidation. The receptors shown here come from a male donor with diffuse large B-cell lymphoma.

The chain carries TRBV5-1 and TRBJ1-1; D ambiguous. This CDR3 spans 16 amino acids. Germline-derived CDR1 and CDR2 are SGHRS and YFSETQ. The V end was cut by 1 base, the J end by 1 base, with 14 bases between. The CDR3 loop reads CASSLLGPGTNTEAFF. The CDR3 nucleotides are TGCGCCAGCAGCTTGCTTGGGCCAGGAACGAACACTGAAGCTTTCTTT.

The chain joins TRBV5-4 to TRBJ2-2; 8 bases line up with TRBD1. Germline V lookup: CDR1 SGHNT, CDR2 YYREEE (reference sequence). This CDR3 is 18 amino acids long. With V trimmed by 3 bases and J by 2 bases, 12 bases remained unmatched. CDR3 residues: CASSWDGLTGANTGELFF. The CDR3 DNA follows: TGTGCCAGCAGCTGGGACGGCTTGACAGGGGCAAACACCGGGGAGCTGTTTTTT.

The table lists this clone with a few counts. In DNA, the CDR3 is TGTGCCAGCAGGGAAGACAGGGAAAAAATCAATGAGCAGTTCTTC. This translates into CASREDREKINEQFF. The chain joins TRBV21-1 to TRBJ2-1; the DNA was not used to check the table's D call, TRBD1. TRBV21-1 is deemed a pseudogene. The CDR3 extends over 15 amino acids.

The chain employs TRBV13 and TRBJ1-6, with D perhaps TRBD1 (6 bases). This CDR3 contains 17 residues. Germline values: CDR1 PRHDT, CDR2 FYEKMQ (reference sequence). Trimming took 3 bases from V and 0 from J, leaving 12 bases between them. CDR3 DNA sequence: TGTGCCAGCAGCTTTAAGATGGACAGCTCCTATAATTCACCCCTCCACTTT. Its protein product is CASSFKMDSSYNSPLHF.

The genes are TRBV11-1 and TRBJ2-3; either TRBD1 or TRBD2 may fit D (6 bases each). There are 15 residues in the CDR3. Germline V gene lookup returns CDR1 SGHAT and CDR2 FQDESV (reference sequence). Trimming cost V 5 bases and J 2 bases, with 14 bases left between them. The CDR3 DNA is TGTGCCAGCAGCCTTAAGGGGGGACCCACAGATACGCAGTATTTT. Protein: CASSLKGGPTDTQYF. Full variable domain (outside the CDR3, taken from reference TRBV11-1 and TRBJ2-3): EAEVAQSPRYKITEKSQAVAFWCDPISGHATLYWYRQILGQGPELLVQFQDESVVDDSQLPKDRFSAERLKGVDSTLKIQPAELGDSAMYLCASSLKGGPTDTQYFGPGTRLTVL.

This clone was counted only a few times. V usage is TRBV28 and J usage is TRBJ2-7; TRBD1 aligns across 11 bases. The CDR3 length is 13 residues. Germline CDR1 is MDHEN and CDR2 is SYDVKM. J gave up 3 bases and V 6 bases, and 1 base lay outside the gene matches. The CDR3 DNA reads TGTGCCAGCAGAGGGACAGGGGGCTACGAGCAGTACTTC. The encoded protein is CASRGTGGYEQYF. Looking up the rest from reference TRBV28 and TRBJ2-7 gives the full variable domain: DVKVTQSSRYLVKRTGEKVFLECVQDMDHENMFWYRQDPGLGLRLIYFSYDVKMKEKGDIPEGYSVSREKKERFSLILESASTNQTSMYLCASRGTGGYEQYFGPGTRLTVT.

The chain couples TRBV5-6 to TRBJ2-7; D gene unclear. The CDR3 extends over 13 amino acids. V was pared by 1 base and J by 5 bases, with 10 bases between. CDR1 is SGHDT and CDR2 is YYEEEE in the germline V gene. The CDR3 protein is CASSLPPLHEQYF. Here the CDR3 DNA reads TGTGCCAGCAGCTTGCCCCCGCTCCACGAGCAGTACTTC.

Here the CDR3 reads CASSLETQGAGELFF. Written as DNA, the CDR3 is TGTGCCAGCAGCTTAGAAACGCAGGGGGCCGGGGAGCTGTTTTTT. The V call is TRBV7-3, the J call TRBJ2-2; TRBD1 matches at 7 bases. The CDR3 has 15 residues. The germline V gene encodes CDR1 SGHTA and CDR2 FQGTGA. Trimming removed 2 bases from V and 6 bases from J; junction bases left unmatched: 6.

The CDR3 nucleotides are TGTGCCAGCAGTGAGGACCCGGCCGACACTGAAGCTTTCTTT. This codes for CASSEDPADTEAFF. The V and J genes are TRBV6-1 and TRBJ1-1; D is uncertain. This CDR3 spans 14 amino acids. In germline, CDR1 is MNHNS, CDR2 SASEGT. Deletions cut 3 bases from V and 3 bases from J, with 11 bases between.

Remarks on this clone: An end of the junction differs from the germline gene, which may be a read error. The chain uses TRBV28 and TRBJ2-1; 8 nucleotides match TRBD1. CDR1 MDHEN and CDR2 SYDVKM come from the germline V gene. This CDR3 spans 15 amino acids. DNA of the CDR3: TGTGCCAGCAGTCTATGGACAGGGAGGTTGAATGAGCAGTTCTTC. It codes for CASSLWTGRLNEQFF. Supplemented by reference TRBV28 and TRBJ2-1, the full variable domain reads DVKVTQSSRYLVKRTGEKVFLECVQDMDHENMFWYRQDPGLGLRLIYFSYDVKMKEKGDIPEGYSVSREKKERFSLILESASTNQTSMYLCASSLWTGRLNEQFFGPGTRLTVL.

The gene calls are TRBV7-2 and TRBJ2-1; perhaps TRBD2 as D (5 bases). Trimming left V 2 bases short and J 0 bases short, with 8 bases between. Germline assignment: CDR1 SGHTA and CDR2 FQGNSA. This CDR3 spans 15 amino acids. CDR3 amino acids: CASSLYGVSYNEQFF. For the CDR3, the DNA is TGTGCCAGCAGCTTATACGGGGTCTCCTACAATGAGCAGTTCTTC.

A few counts support this clone. The genes are TRBV21-1 and TRBJ1-1. TRBV21-1 is a pseudogene. CDR3 length equals 14 residues. The CDR3 spells CASSKEGGNTEAFF. The CDR3 DNA is TGTGCCAGCAGCAAAGAAGGAGGGAACACTGAAGCTTTCTTT.

This rearrangement joins TRBV5-8 to TRBJ1-2; D gene uncertain. CDR1 is SGHTS, CDR2 YDEGEE, per germline. This CDR3 region has 15 residues. Trimming left V 2 bases short and J 2 bases short, with 13 bases between. The CDR3 here is CASSLGRRENYGYTF. DNA for the CDR3: TGTGCCAGCAGCTTAGGGCGCCGGGAAAACTATGGCTACACCTTC.

The chain links TRBV27 to TRBJ2-2; 8 bases fit TRBD1. The ends lost 5 bases at V and 5 bases at J; junction bases unmatched: 13. The CDR3 extends over 17 amino acids. The germline V gene has CDR1 MNHEY and CDR2 SMNVEV (reference sequence). The CDR3 loop reads CASSRHQGAKSTGELFF. The CDR3 DNA follows: TGTGCCAGCAGTCGCCACCAGGGGGCGAAAAGTACCGGGGAGCTGTTTTTT.

The V gene is TRBV9, the J gene TRBJ1-1, with D hard to call. The CDR3 covers 13 residues. V was pared by 4 bases and J by 1 base, with 8 bases between. Germline-derived CDR1 and CDR2 are SGDLS and YYNGEE. The CDR3 is CASSRGTNTEAFF. The DNA for the CDR3 is TGTGCCAGCAGCCGGGGTACGAACACTGAAGCTTTCTTT.

This rearrangement joins TRBV11-1 to TRBJ2-7; 8 bases are a match to TRBD1. Germline-derived CDR1 and CDR2 are SGHAT and FQDESV (reference sequence). The CDR3 totals 15 residues. V shed 1 base and J 6 bases; nucleotides not matched to a gene: 8. The CDR3 DNA reads as TGTGCCAGCAGCTTAGTGGGACAGGCGACGCGCGAGCAGTACTTC. Residues: CASSLVGQATREQYF.

V usage is TRBV18 and J usage is TRBJ1-1; D not resolved. Germline values: CDR1 KGHSH, CDR2 LQKENI. Deletions cut 3 bases from V and 0 bases from J, with 11 bases between. The CDR3 runs 15 residues. CDR3 region: CASSPGRLLNTEAFF. CDR3 sequence (DNA): TGTGCCAGCTCACCCGGACGGCTATTGAACACTGAAGCTTTCTTT.

This clone was counted once. This sequence joins TRBV6-1 and TRBJ2-5; D is unresolved. The CDR3 contains 12 residues. Looked up from germline, CDR1 is MNHNS and CDR2 is SASEGT. The ends were cut back, 7 bases at V and 6 bases at J, with 12 bases in the middle. CDR3 sequence reads: CASKDQHQTQYF. As DNA, the CDR3 is TGTGCCAGCAAGGATCAGCACCAGACCCAGTACTTC.

This sequence joins TRBV7-3 and TRBJ1-2; 9 positions agree with TRBD1. The V segment lost 4 bases and the J segment 3 bases; nucleotides outside the gene matches: 3. From germline, CDR1 is SGHTA and CDR2 FQGTGA. The CDR3 extends over 14 amino acids. The CDR3 DNA follows: TGTGCCAGCAGCTCGGGGACAGGGCACTATGGCTACACCTTC. Residues: CASSSGTGHYGYTF.

This clone was seen just once. The chain recombines TRBV5-1 with TRBJ1-1, with D possibly being TRBD1 (5 bases). Germline V lookup: CDR1 SGHRS, CDR2 YFSETQ. Trimming left V 3 bases short and J 3 bases short, with 21 bases between. The CDR3 runs to 17 residues. CDR3: CASSSRVSGSGDTEAFF. In DNA form, the CDR3 reads TGCGCCAGCAGCTCACGAGTTAGTGGGTCGGGGGACACTGAAGCTTTCTTT.